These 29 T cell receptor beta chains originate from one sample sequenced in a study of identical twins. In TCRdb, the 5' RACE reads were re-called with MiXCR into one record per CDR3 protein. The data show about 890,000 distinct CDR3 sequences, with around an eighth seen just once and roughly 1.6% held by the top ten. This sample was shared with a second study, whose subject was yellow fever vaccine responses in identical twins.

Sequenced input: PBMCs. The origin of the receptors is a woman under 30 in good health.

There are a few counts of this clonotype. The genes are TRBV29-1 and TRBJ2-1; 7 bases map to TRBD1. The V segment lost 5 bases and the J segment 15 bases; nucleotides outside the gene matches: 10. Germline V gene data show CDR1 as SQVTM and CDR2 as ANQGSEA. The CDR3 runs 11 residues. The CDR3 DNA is TGCAGCGTTACGACAGGGCTGACCGGGTTCTTC. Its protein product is CSVTTGLTGFF.

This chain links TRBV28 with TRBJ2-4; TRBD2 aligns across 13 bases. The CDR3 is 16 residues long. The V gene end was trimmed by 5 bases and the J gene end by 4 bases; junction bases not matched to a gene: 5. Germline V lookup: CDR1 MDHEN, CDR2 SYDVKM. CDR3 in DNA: TGTGCCAGCAGTATTTGGACTAGCGGGGGTAAAAACATTCAGTACTTC. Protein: CASSIWTSGGKNIQYF.

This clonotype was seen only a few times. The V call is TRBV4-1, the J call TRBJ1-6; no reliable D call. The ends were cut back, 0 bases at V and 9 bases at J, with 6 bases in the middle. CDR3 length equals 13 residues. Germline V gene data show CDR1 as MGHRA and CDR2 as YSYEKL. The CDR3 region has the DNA TGCGCCAGCAGCCAAGAATCCCTTTCACCCCTCCACTTT. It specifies CASSQESLSPLHF.

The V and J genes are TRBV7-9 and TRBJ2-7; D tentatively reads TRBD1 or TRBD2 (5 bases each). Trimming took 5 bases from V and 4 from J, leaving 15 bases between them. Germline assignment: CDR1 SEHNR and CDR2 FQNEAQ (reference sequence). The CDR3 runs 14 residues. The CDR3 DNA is TGTGCCAGCAGCCCCGGGACCGCAGGTTACGAGCAGTACTTC. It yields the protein CASSPGTAGYEQYF.

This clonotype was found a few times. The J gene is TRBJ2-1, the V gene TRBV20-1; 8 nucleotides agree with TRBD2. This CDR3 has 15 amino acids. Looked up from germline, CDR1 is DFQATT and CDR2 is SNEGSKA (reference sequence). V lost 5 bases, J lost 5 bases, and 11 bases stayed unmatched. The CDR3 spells CSADLLERGHNEQFF. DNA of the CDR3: TGCAGTGCTGACCTGTTGGAGCGGGGGCACAATGAGCAGTTCTTC.

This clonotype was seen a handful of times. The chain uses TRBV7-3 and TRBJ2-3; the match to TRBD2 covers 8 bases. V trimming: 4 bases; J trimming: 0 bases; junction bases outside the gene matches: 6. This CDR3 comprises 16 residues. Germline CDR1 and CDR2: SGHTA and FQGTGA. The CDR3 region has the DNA TGTGCCAGCAGCTCAACGGGGGGGAAGAGCACAGATACGCAGTATTTT. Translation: CASSSTGGKSTDTQYF.

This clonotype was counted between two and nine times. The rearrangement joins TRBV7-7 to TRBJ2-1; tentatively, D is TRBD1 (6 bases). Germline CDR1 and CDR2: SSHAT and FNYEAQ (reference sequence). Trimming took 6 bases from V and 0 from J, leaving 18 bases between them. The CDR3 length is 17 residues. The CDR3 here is CASSPKQGVASYNEQFF. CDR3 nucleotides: TGTGCCAGCAGTCCTAAACAGGGAGTCGCCTCCTACAATGAGCAGTTCTTC.

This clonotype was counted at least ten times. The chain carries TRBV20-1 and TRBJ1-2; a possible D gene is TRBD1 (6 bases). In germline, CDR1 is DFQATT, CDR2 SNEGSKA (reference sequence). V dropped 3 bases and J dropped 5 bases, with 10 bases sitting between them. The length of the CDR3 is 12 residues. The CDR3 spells CSASQGRYGYTF. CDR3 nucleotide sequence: TGCAGTGCTAGCCAGGGGCGTTATGGCTACACCTTC.

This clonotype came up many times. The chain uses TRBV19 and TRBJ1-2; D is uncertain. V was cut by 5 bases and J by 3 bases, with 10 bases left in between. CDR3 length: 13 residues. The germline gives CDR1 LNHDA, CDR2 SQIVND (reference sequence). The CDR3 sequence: CASSLGIDYGYTF. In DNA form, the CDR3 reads TGTGCCAGTAGTCTTGGGATCGACTATGGCTACACCTTC. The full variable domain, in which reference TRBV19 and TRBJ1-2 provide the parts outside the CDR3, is DGGITQSPKYLFRKEGQNVTLSCEQNLNHDAMYWYRQDPGQGLRLIYYSQIVNDFQKGDIAEGYSVSREKKESFPLTVTSAQKNPTAFYLCASSLGIDYGYTFGSGTRLTVV.

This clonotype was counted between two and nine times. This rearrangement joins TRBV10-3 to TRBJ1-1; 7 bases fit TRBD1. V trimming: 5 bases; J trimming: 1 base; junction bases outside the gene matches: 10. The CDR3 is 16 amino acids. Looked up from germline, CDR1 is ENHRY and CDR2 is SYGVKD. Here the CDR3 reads CAISTNRGNGNTEAFF. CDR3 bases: TGTGCCATCAGTACTAACAGGGGCAACGGGAACACTGAAGCTTTCTTT.

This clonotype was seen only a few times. DNA of the CDR3: TGTGCCATCACGGACAGGCGTGGCTACACCTTC. Translation gives CAITDRRGYTF. The V and J genes are TRBV10-3 and TRBJ1-2, with 7 bases identical to TRBD1. This CDR3 contains 11 residues. Germline CDR1 and CDR2: ENHRY and SYGVKD. V gave up 7 bases and J gave up 7 bases; unmatched junction bases: 3.

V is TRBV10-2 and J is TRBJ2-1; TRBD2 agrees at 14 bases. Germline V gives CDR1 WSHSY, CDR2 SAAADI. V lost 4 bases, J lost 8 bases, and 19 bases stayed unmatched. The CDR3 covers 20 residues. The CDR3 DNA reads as TGCGCCAGCAGTGTTGAGAAGACTAGCGGGGGGGCAAAGATGGTTCATGAGCAGTTCTTC. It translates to CASSVEKTSGGAKMVHEQFF.

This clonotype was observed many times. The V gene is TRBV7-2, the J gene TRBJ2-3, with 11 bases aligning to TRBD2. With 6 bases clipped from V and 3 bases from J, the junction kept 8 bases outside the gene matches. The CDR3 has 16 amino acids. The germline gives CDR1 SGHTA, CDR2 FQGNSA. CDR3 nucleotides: TGTGCCAGCAGGCTGACTAGCGGGATATGGACAGATACGCAGTATTTT. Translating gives CASRLTSGIWTDTQYF.

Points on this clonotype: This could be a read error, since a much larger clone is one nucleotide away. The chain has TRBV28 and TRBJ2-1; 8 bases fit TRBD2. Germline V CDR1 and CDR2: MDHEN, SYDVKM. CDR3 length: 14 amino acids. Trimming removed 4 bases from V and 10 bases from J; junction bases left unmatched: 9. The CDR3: CASSSRRAGDEQFF. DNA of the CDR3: TGTGCCAGCAGTTCACGCCGAGCGGGAGACGAGCAGTTCTTC.

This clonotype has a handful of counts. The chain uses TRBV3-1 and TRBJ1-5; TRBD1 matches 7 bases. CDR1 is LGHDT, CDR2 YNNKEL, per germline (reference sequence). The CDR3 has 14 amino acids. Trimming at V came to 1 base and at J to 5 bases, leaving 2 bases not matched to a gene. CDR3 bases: TGTGCCAGCAGCCAAGTGACAGGGCATCAGCCCCAGCATTTT. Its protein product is CASSQVTGHQPQHF.

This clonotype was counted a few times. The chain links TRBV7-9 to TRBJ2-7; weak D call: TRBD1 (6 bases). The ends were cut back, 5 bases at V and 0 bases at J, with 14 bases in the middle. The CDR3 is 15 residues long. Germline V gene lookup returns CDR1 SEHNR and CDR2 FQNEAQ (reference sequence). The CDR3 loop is CASSGLTGSSYEQYF. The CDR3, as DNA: TGTGCCAGCAGCGGCTTGACAGGAAGCTCCTACGAGCAGTACTTC.

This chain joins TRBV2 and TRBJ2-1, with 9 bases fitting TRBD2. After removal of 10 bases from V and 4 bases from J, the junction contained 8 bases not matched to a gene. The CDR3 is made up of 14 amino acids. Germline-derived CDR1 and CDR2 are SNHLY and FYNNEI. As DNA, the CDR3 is TGTGCCATACTATTAGCGGGAGTTTACAATGAGCAGTTCTTC. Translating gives CAILLAGVYNEQFF.

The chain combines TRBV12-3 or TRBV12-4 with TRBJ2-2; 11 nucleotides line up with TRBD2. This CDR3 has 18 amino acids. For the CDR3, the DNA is TGTACCCGCAGTTTAACGGGACTAGCGGCTTATTGGGGCGGGGAGCTGTTTTTT. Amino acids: CTRSLTGLAAYWGGELFF.

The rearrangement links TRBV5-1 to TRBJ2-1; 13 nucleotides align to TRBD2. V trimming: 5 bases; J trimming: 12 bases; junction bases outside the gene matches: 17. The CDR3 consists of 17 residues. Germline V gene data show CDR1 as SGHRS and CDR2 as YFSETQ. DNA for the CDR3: TGCGCCAGCAGGTCCGGACTAGCGGGAGAAGATATGGCCTGGCAGTTCTTC. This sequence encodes CASRSGLAGEDMAWQFF.

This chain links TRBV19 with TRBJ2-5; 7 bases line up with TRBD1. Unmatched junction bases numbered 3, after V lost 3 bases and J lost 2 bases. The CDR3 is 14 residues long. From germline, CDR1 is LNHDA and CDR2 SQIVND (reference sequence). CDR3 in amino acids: CASSILQGQETQYF. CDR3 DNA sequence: TGTGCCAGTAGTATTTTACAGGGGCAAGAGACCCAGTACTTC.

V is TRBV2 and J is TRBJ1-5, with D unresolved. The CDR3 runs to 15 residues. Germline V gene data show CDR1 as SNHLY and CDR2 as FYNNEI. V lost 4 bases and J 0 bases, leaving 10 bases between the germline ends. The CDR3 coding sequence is TGTGCCAGCAGTGTTGGCCAGCTTAGCAATCAGCCCCAGCATTTT. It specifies CASSVGQLSNQPQHF.

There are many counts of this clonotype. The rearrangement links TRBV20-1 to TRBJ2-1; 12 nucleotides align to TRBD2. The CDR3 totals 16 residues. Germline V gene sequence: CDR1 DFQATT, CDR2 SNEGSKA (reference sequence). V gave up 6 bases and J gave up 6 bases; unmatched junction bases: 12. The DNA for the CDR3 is TGCAGTGCCCCAAAATCCCTAGCGGGAGGGCTCAATGAGCAGTTCTTC. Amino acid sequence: CSAPKSLAGGLNEQFF.

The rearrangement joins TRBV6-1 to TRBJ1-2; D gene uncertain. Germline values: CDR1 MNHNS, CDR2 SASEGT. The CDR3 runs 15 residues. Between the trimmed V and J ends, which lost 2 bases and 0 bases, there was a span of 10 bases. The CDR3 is CASSESSTANYGYTF. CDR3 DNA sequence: TGTGCCAGCAGTGAATCCTCTACAGCTAACTATGGCTACACCTTC.

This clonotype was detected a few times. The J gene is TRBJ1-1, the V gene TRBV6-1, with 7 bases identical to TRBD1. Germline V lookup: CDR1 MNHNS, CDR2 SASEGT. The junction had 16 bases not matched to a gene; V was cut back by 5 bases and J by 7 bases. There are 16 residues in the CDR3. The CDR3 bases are TGTGCCAGCAGTCAACCCGCATTGACAGGGAGGGGTGAAGCTTTCTTT. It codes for CASSQPALTGRGEAFF.

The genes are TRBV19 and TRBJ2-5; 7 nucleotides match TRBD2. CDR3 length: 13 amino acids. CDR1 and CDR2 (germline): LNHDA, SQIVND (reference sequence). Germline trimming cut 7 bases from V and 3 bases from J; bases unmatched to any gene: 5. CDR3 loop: CASKVAGEETQYF. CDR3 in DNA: TGTGCCAGTAAGGTAGCGGGTGAAGAGACCCAGTACTTC.

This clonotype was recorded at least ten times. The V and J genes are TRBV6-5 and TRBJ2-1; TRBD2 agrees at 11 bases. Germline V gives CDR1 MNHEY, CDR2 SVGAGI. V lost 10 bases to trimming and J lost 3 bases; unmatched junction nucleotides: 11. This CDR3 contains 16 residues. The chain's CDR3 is CATVTTSGKHYNEQFF. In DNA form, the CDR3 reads TGTGCCACCGTTACGACTAGCGGGAAACACTACAATGAGCAGTTCTTC.

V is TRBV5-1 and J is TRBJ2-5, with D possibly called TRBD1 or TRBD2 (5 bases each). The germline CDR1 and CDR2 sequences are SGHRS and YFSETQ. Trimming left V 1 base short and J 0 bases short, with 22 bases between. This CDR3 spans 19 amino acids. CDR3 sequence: CASSLKGLPGQWYQETQYF. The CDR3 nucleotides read TGCGCCAGCAGCTTGAAAGGGCTTCCGGGGCAATGGTACCAAGAGACCCAGTACTTC.

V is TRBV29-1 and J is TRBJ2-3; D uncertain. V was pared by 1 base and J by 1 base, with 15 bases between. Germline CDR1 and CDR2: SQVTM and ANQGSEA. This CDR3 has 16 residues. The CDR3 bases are TGCAGCGTTGAAGGAGCAGAGGATGTGGGCACAGATACGCAGTATTTT. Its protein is CSVEGAEDVGTDTQYF.

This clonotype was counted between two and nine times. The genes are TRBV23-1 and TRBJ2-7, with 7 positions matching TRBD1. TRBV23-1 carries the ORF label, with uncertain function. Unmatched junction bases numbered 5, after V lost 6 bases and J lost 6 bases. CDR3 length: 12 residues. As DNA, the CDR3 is TGCGCCAGCAGCCTCCACAGGGGCGAGCAGTACTTC. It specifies CASSLHRGEQYF.